This T cell receptor beta chain was recovered during a study of T-cell reconstitution after alpha-beta-depleted transplantation in children. The germline V gene encodes CDR1 SEHNR and CDR2 FQNEAQ (reference sequence). CDR3 length: 12 residues. V was pared by 3 bases and J by 7 bases, with 7 bases between. Preparation of the TCRbeta library used unique molecular identifiers. TCRdb used MiXCR to reprocess the PCR reads, holding one entry per CDR3 protein. The profile covers hundreds of thousands of distinct CDR3 sequences, with approximately 20% appearing a single time and 2.5% to 4% taken by the ten largest.

The chain uses TRBV7-9 and TRBJ1-3; the D is unclear. Specimen: PBMCs from the stem cell graft donor, collected from the stem cell graft. This receptor was obtained from a human donor who donated a stem cell graft to a child with acute lymphoblastic leukemia. As DNA, the CDR3 is TGTGCCAGCAGCTTGAAGGCCAACACCATATATTTT. Its translation: CASSLKANTIYF.